This TCR beta chain was captured in a study of OX40 agonist ivuxolimab in advanced cancers. About the study: While on treatment, patients had intravenous ivuxolimab at 0.01 to 10 mg/kg every 2 weeks. People in dose escalation had one of these cancers: hepatocellular carcinoma, melanoma, renal cell or head and neck cancer.

Clones were read by immunoSEQ multiplex PCR, and TCRdb kept only the in-frame ones, dropping some. This table has roughly 100,000 clones, more than 85% appearing once. Overall study results and limits: There was clonal expansion of CD4+ and CD8+ blood T cells by week 6 at 0.1 to 3.0 mg/kg. Mean expanded clone counts were higher in CD8+ than CD4+ T cells.

As for this clone: Its specificity is not known.

The CDR3 has 15 residues. CDR1 and CDR2 (germline): SGHTS, YDEGEE. V lost 1 base, J lost 0 bases, and 7 bases lay in between. The TCR originated in an adult with an advanced solid tumor such as melanoma, head and neck, liver or kidney cancer. The chain links TRBV5-8 to TRBJ2-2; D gene unclear. This material consisted of CD4+ or CD8+ T cells sorted from blood, taken in a trial of the OX40 agonist ivuxolimab. The CDR3 nucleotides are TGTGCCAGCAGCTTGAGTCTATCGAACACCGGGGAGCTGTTTTTT. Protein product: CASSLSLSNTGELFF.